The clone carrying this T cell receptor beta chain appeared many times. This entry comes from a study of T cells in Graves' hyperthyroidism and ophthalmopathy. Study as a whole: The initial diagnosis was the point when peripheral blood was collected, ahead of any treatment.

Researchers amplified the TCR beta CDR3 regions from RNA transcripts. The TCR CDR3 was amplified in a first-round RT-PCR using the HTBI primer set. MiXCR, applied by TCRdb to the multiplex PCR reads, yields one record per CDR3 protein. The table shows about 640,000 distinct CDR3 sequences, with roughly 20% occurring only once. Uncontrolled infection, other autoimmune disease, pregnancy or lactation barred patients from enrollment. PBMCs were sourced from about 10 ml fresh peripheral blood. Sequenced input: blood. This sequence originates from a man aged 25-40 years with Graves' ophthalmopathy.

CDR3 nucleotide sequence: TGTGCCTGGAGTACCGGGACAGGGACAGGAGGCTACACCTTC. This codes for CAWSTGTGTGGYTF. The chain joins TRBV30 to TRBJ1-2; 9 bases fit TRBD1. V trimming: 2 bases; J trimming: 8 bases; junction bases outside the gene matches: 9. Per germline, CDR1 GTSNPN and CDR2 SVGIG (reference sequence). The CDR3 extends over 14 amino acids.